The 20 T cell receptor beta chains listed next were all sequenced from one sample in a study of CD8 T cells in ankylosing spondylitis. Study results and caveats: Characteristic of ankylosing spondylitis blood, it appeared, was a TCR beta motif comprising 7 to 9 highly homologous variants.

TCRdb passed the 5' RACE reads through MiXCR, listing each CDR3 protein once. The data hold 470,000 or so distinct CDR3 sequences, with 26% observed a single time. The antigens of these receptors remain unknown. Input material: blood, either unsorted or a sorted T cell fraction (not recorded which). These receptors originate from a male donor with ankylosing spondylitis.

In this sample, this clonotype turned up a few times. The gene calls are TRBV11-3 and TRBJ2-1; D not certain. The length of the CDR3 is 15 residues. Germline V gene sequence: CDR1 SGHNT, CDR2 YENEEA. V dropped 0 bases and J dropped 6 bases, with 12 bases sitting between them. The CDR3 DNA sequence: TGTGCCAGCAGCTTAGACAAAGGCCGTGGCAATGAGCAGTTCTTC. The encoded protein is CASSLDKGRGNEQFF.

The chain has TRBV5-1 and TRBJ2-1, with D hard to call. The CDR3 spans 14 residues. Germline CDR1 and CDR2: SGHRS and YFSETQ. Trimming took 3 bases from V and 6 from J, leaving 13 bases between them. The CDR3 DNA follows: TGCGCCAGCAGCTCCGGCCGTGGTGGCAATGAGCAGTTCTTC. This translates into CASSSGRGGNEQFF.

The chain has TRBV20-1 and TRBJ2-5, with no clear D. V lost 3 bases and J 0 bases, leaving 11 bases between the germline ends. The CDR3 sequence is 14 residues long. Germline V lookup: CDR1 DFQATT, CDR2 SNEGSKA (reference sequence). The CDR3 here is CSASVAEHQETQYF. The CDR3 DNA is TGCAGTGCTAGTGTTGCGGAACACCAAGAGACCCAGTACTTC.

Many counts were recorded for this clonotype. V usage is TRBV5-4 and J usage is TRBJ2-1; tentatively, D is TRBD2 (5 bases). Germline CDR1 is SGHNT and CDR2 is YYREEE (reference sequence). The V end was cut by 2 bases, the J end by 6 bases, with 12 bases between. This CDR3 is 14 amino acids long. CDR3 in DNA: TGTGCCAGCAGCTTCACTAGTATCGCCAATGAGCAGTTCTTC. Protein sequence: CASSFTSIANEQFF.

The chain links TRBV6-1 to TRBJ1-5; 10 nucleotides match TRBD1. Per the germline V gene, CDR1 is MNHNS and CDR2 is SASEGT. The CDR3 is made up of 14 amino acids. With 10 bases clipped from V and 7 bases from J, the junction kept 10 bases outside the gene matches. CDR3 sequence: CAITKTGGIQPQHF. The CDR3, as DNA: TGTGCCATCACAAAGACAGGGGGCATACAGCCCCAGCATTTT.

This clonotype occurred a few times. This chain joins TRBV5-1 and TRBJ1-2; D remains unclear. Trimming left V 0 bases short and J 9 bases short, with 9 bases between. The CDR3 runs to 12 residues. CDR1 is SGHRS, CDR2 YFSETQ, per germline. The CDR3 DNA reads as TGCGCCAGCAGCTTGGCCTGGAGAAGCTACACCTTC. Protein product: CASSLAWRSYTF.

The chain combines TRBV25-1 with TRBJ2-2; D unresolved. The CDR3 consists of 15 residues. Trimming removed 3 bases at V and 1 base at J, with 9 bases between. Germline CDR1 is MGHDK and CDR2 is SYGVNS. CDR3 DNA sequence: TGTGCCAGCAGTGAGCACAGAGAGAACACCGGGGAGCTGTTTTTT. It translates to CASSEHRENTGELFF.

This chain joins TRBV20-1 and TRBJ1-4, with D possibly TRBD1 on 6 matching bases. The CDR3 is 15 amino acids. Germline values: CDR1 DFQATT, CDR2 SNEGSKA (reference sequence). Trimming left V 0 bases short and J 8 bases short, with 16 bases between. The CDR3 DNA follows: TGCAGTGCTAGAGATTTACCCAGGGGTGGAGAAAAACTGTTTTTT. Translation: CSARDLPRGGEKLFF.

Only a few counts were recorded for this clonotype. V is TRBV7-2 and J is TRBJ2-7; 8 positions agree with TRBD2. Germline loops: CDR1 SGHTA, CDR2 FQGNSA. V shed 5 bases and J 0 bases; nucleotides not matched to a gene: 6. CDR3 size: 15 residues. Here the CDR3 reads CASSRRAGASYEQYF. In DNA form, the CDR3 reads TGTGCCAGCAGCAGAAGAGCGGGAGCCTCCTACGAGCAGTACTTC.

A few counts support this clonotype. The genes are TRBV20-1 and TRBJ1-6, with D maybe TRBD1 (6 bases). The germline V gene has CDR1 DFQATT and CDR2 SNEGSKA (reference sequence). This CDR3 is built from 16 residues. CDR3 nucleotides: TGCAGCTGCAATTTGGGGGGCGATCAGGATAATTCACCCCTCCACTTT. Residues: CSCNLGGDQDNSPLHF.

This clonotype was seen a handful of times. The CDR3 DNA is TGTGCCACCAGGGCTGTTCCGAGACGGCAGGAACCAGATACGCAGTATTTT. It specifies CATRAVPRRQEPDTQYF. The rearrangement links TRBV24-1 to TRBJ2-3, with unresolved D. The V and J ends lost 7 bases and 4 bases respectively, with 23 bases between them. Germline V gene sequence: CDR1 KGHDR, CDR2 SFDVKD. The CDR3 is made up of 17 amino acids.

This chain uses TRBV7-2 with TRBJ2-1; 11 bases align to TRBD2. The V segment lost 6 bases and the J segment 6 bases; nucleotides outside the gene matches: 7. This CDR3 has 15 amino acids. The V gene's germline CDR1 is SGHTA and CDR2 FQGNSA. CDR3 nucleotide sequence: TGTGCCAGCAGATACACTAGCGGGAGTAGCAATGAGCAGTTCTTC. It yields the protein CASRYTSGSSNEQFF.

This clonotype occurred a few times. CDR3 in amino acids: CSARDRTAPETQYF. The DNA for the CDR3 is TGCAGTGCTAGAGATAGAACAGCCCCAGAGACCCAGTACTTC. V is TRBV20-1 and J is TRBJ2-5; no reliable D call. V lost 0 bases and J lost 4, with 12 bases in between. The CDR3 covers 14 residues. Germline CDR1 and CDR2: DFQATT and SNEGSKA (reference sequence).

A few counts support this clonotype. The gene calls are TRBV6-1 and TRBJ1-1; tentatively, D is TRBD1 (5 bases). The V and J ends lost 2 bases and 10 bases respectively, with 14 bases between them. Germline V gene sequence: CDR1 MNHNS, CDR2 SASEGT. The CDR3 covers 13 residues. Here the CDR3 reads CASSEFAGGGAFF. CDR3 nucleotides: TGTGCCAGCAGTGAATTCGCCGGGGGGGGAGCTTTCTTT.

This chain uses TRBV7-8 with TRBJ2-7, with a tentative D call TRBD2 (5 bases). The CDR3 consists of 14 residues. V dropped 3 bases and J dropped 2 bases, with 11 bases sitting between them. Germline V gene lookup returns CDR1 SGHVS and CDR2 FQNEAQ. The CDR3 here is CASSLGARTYEQYV. The CDR3 bases are TGTGCCAGCAGCTTGGGAGCGCGCACCTACGAGCAGTACGTC.

This clonotype was seen a few times. At one end, the junction sequence differs from germline, possibly due to a read error. The chain joins TRBV5-1 to TRBJ2-2; tentative D call: TRBD1 (5 bases). This CDR3 spans 15 amino acids. Germline CDR1 is SGHRS and CDR2 is YFSETQ. The CDR3, as DNA: TGTGCCAGCAGCTTAGGTGGACAGAACACCGGGGAGCTGTTTTTT. It yields the protein CASSLGGQNTGELFF.

This clonotype was recorded only once. The rearrangement joins TRBV2 to TRBJ2-3; D remains ambiguous. Germline V gives CDR1 SNHLY, CDR2 FYNNEI. Between the trimmed V and J ends, which lost 1 base and 5 bases, there was a span of 7 bases. CDR3 length: 13 residues. CDR3 DNA sequence: TGTGCCAGCAGTGAAGTAGGCCAAGATACGCAGTATTTT. Translating gives CASSEVGQDTQYF.

J is TRBJ1-1 and V is TRBV3-1; possible D gene TRBD1, 5 bases. V lost 8 bases and J 1 base, leaving 14 bases between the germline ends. Germline CDR1 reads LGHDT; CDR2 reads YNNKEL (reference sequence). The CDR3 has 14 residues. This CDR3 is CASELWGKNTEAFF. CDR3 nucleotides: TGTGCCAGCGAATTGTGGGGGAAGAACACTGAAGCTTTCTTT.

This clonotype has just a few counts. This sequence joins TRBV5-1 and TRBJ1-2, with 7 bases fitting TRBD1. V trimming: 5 bases; J trimming: 1 base; junction bases outside the gene matches: 8. Per the germline V gene, CDR1 is SGHRS and CDR2 is YFSETQ. This CDR3 is built from 15 residues. The CDR3 DNA is TGCGCCAGCAGTACCGGGACAGCTTTTAACTATGGCTACACCTTC. Translating gives CASSTGTAFNYGYTF. Supplemented by reference TRBV5-1 and TRBJ1-2, the full variable domain reads KAGVTQTPRYLIKTRGQQVTLSCSPISGHRSVSWYQQTPGQGLQFLFEYFSETQRNKGNFPGRFSGRQFSNSRSEMNVSTLELGDSALYLCASSTGTAFNYGYTFGSGTRLTVV.

The V call is TRBV24-1, the J call TRBJ2-1, with D tentatively TRBD1 (5 bases). The V end lost 0 bases, the J end lost 1 base, and 9 bases lay between the germline ends. Germline lookup yields CDR1 KGHDR and CDR2 SFDVKD. The CDR3 consists of 16 residues. This CDR3 reads CATSDLGARSYNEQFF. For the CDR3, the DNA is TGTGCCACCAGTGATTTGGGGGCAAGATCCTACAATGAGCAGTTCTTC.